These 29 T cell receptor beta chains originate from one sample sequenced in a study of Ad26.COV2.S vaccination and SARS-CoV-2 variants. Only in-frame clones appear in the TCRdb table, and some are missing; sequencing was by immunoSEQ multiplex PCR. The sample yields just over 350,000 clones, 92% seen once. Sequenced material: peripheral blood, taken after recovery from COVID-19. The receptors were sampled from a human donor who had recovered from COVID-19.

V and J are TRBV9 and TRBJ1-2, with D possibly TRBD1 on 5 matching bases. The CDR3 loop spans 13 amino acids. The germline V and J ends were trimmed by 4 bases and 4 bases, with 11 bases remaining between them. Looked up from germline, CDR1 is SGDLS and CDR2 is YYNGEE. This CDR3 is CASSPRDVYGYTF. The CDR3 DNA sequence: TGTGCCAGCAGCCCCCGGGACGTCTATGGCTACACCTTC.

The V and J genes are TRBV12-5 and TRBJ2-1, with 9 bases aligning to TRBD2. CDR1 LGHNT and CDR2 FRNRAP come from the germline V gene. CDR3 length: 19 residues. With V trimmed by 0 bases and J by 0 bases, 9 bases remained unmatched. Here the CDR3 reads CASGLVERGAKSSYNEQFF. The CDR3 region has the DNA TGTGCTAGTGGTTTGGTAGAGCGGGGGGCCAAGAGCTCCTACAATGAGCAGTTCTTC. The entire variable domain, with the rest obtained from reference TRBV12-5 and TRBJ2-1, is as follows: DARVTQTPRHKVTEMGQEVTMRCQPILGHNTVFWYRQTMMQGLELLAYFRNRAPLDDSGMPKDRFSAEMPDATLATLKIQPSEPRDSAVYFCASGLVERGAKSSYNEQFFGPGTRLTVL.

This chain connects TRBV7-3 to TRBJ2-1; 8 nucleotides match TRBD2. Trimming removed 7 bases from V and 5 bases from J; junction bases left unmatched: 7. Germline V lookup: CDR1 SGHTA, CDR2 FQGTGA. This CDR3 region has 14 residues. The CDR3 coding sequence is TGTGCCAGCAACCACGGGGGGGCGGACAATGAGCAGTTCTTC. This gives the protein CASNHGGADNEQFF.

This chain uses TRBV12-3 or TRBV12-4 with TRBJ2-5; D gene unclear. The CDR3 contains 11 residues. V lost 4 bases and J lost 7, with 7 bases in between. CDR3 DNA sequence: TGTGCCAGCAGTTCCCGAGGGACCCAGTACTTC. It yields the protein CASSSRGTQYF.

CDR3 region: CASSFSLRDNYGYTF. DNA for the CDR3: TGTGCCAGTAGTTTTTCGTTGCGGGATAACTATGGCTACACCTTC. The chain has TRBV19 and TRBJ1-2; D unclear. CDR1 LNHDA and CDR2 SQIVND come from the germline V gene (reference sequence). V shed 5 bases and J shed 1 base, with 14 bases lying between them. This CDR3 region has 15 residues. The entire variable domain, with the rest obtained from reference TRBV19 and TRBJ1-2, is as follows: DGGITQSPKYLFRKEGQNVTLSCEQNLNHDAMYWYRQDPGQGLRLIYYSQIVNDFQKGDIAEGYSVSREKKESFPLTVTSAQKNPTAFYLCASSFSLRDNYGYTFGSGTRLTVV.

The chain joins TRBV15 to TRBJ1-5; D not certain. The CDR3 extends over 16 amino acids. Trimming left V 0 bases short and J 6 bases short, with 15 bases between. Germline V lookup: CDR1 LNHNV, CDR2 YYDKDF (reference sequence). Here the CDR3 DNA reads TGTGCCACCAGCAGAGATCCTGGGGTTACAGCTCAGCCCCAGCATTTT. This sequence encodes CATSRDPGVTAQPQHF. Full variable domain (remainder filled in from reference TRBV15 and TRBJ1-5): DAMVIQNPRYQVTQFGKPVTLSCSQTLNHNVMYWYQQKSSQAPKLLFHYYDKDFNNEADTPDNFQSRRPNTSFCFLDIRSPGLGDTAMYLCATSRDPGVTAQPQHFGDGTRLSIL.

This chain links TRBV27 with TRBJ2-3, with D maybe TRBD2 (6 bases). Germline V gene lookup returns CDR1 MNHEY and CDR2 SMNVEV (reference sequence). The V end was cut by 5 bases, the J end by 0 bases, with 18 bases between. This CDR3 is built from 17 residues. CDR3 coding DNA: TGTGCCAGCAGTCCACACCCCGGGGGACCGAGCACAGATACGCAGTATTTT. Translated: CASSPHPGGPSTDTQYF.

The chain employs TRBV7-9 and TRBJ2-1, with a possible D match to TRBD1 (6 bases). Looked up from germline, CDR1 is SEHNR and CDR2 is FQNEAQ (reference sequence). V was cut by 2 bases and J by 4 bases, with 18 bases left in between. The CDR3 extends over 17 amino acids. CDR3 DNA: TGTGCCAGCAGCTTATATGAAGGACAGCCGATGTACAATGAGCAGTTCTTC. Protein product: CASSLYEGQPMYNEQFF. The whole variable domain, filled in from reference TRBV7-9 and TRBJ2-1, reads DTGVSQNPRHKITKRGQNVTFRCDPISEHNRLYWYRQTLGQGPEFLTYFQNEAQLEKSRLLSDRFSAERPKGSFSTLEIQRTEQGDSAMYLCASSLYEGQPMYNEQFFGPGTRLTVL.

This chain connects TRBV19 to TRBJ1-2; the D is unclear. The CDR3 has 17 amino acids. The germline gives CDR1 LNHDA, CDR2 SQIVND (reference sequence). Trimming removed 5 bases from V and 8 bases from J, with 27 bases in between. The CDR3 region is CASSSDLLSGDLGGYTF. The CDR3 DNA is TGTGCCAGTAGTTCGGACCTCCTCTCCGGCGACCTTGGCGGCTACACCTTC. Variable domain in full (rest from reference TRBV19 and TRBJ1-2): DGGITQSPKYLFRKEGQNVTLSCEQNLNHDAMYWYRQDPGQGLRLIYYSQIVNDFQKGDIAEGYSVSREKKESFPLTVTSAQKNPTAFYLCASSSDLLSGDLGGYTFGSGTRLTVV.

The V gene is TRBV19, the J gene TRBJ2-2; D possibly corresponds to TRBD2 (5 bases). Germline V gene lookup returns CDR1 LNHDA and CDR2 SQIVND (reference sequence). Trimming took 8 bases from V and 6 from J, leaving 13 bases between them. CDR3 length: 13 amino acids. The CDR3 DNA reads as TGTGCCAGTCTCTCCCACGGGGCCGGGGAGCTGTTTTTT. Its translation: CASLSHGAGELFF.

This clone was observed a handful of times. J is TRBJ2-5 and V is TRBV7-9; possibly TRBD1 for D (6 bases). CDR1 is SEHNR, CDR2 FQNEAQ, per germline (reference sequence). V was shortened by 3 bases and J by 5 bases, with 13 bases between the two germline ends. This CDR3 spans 14 amino acids. The CDR3 nucleotides are TGTGCCAGCAGCTTGGGACATTCGGGGGAGACCCAGTACTTC. Residues: CASSLGHSGETQYF.

This clone has only one observation. V and J are TRBV19 and TRBJ1-1; 7 bases match TRBD1. With V trimmed by 4 bases and J by 3 bases, 2 bases remained unmatched. Looked up from germline, CDR1 is LNHDA and CDR2 is SQIVND (reference sequence). The CDR3 runs 13 residues. The chain's CDR3 is CASSTQGDTEAFF. Here the CDR3 DNA reads TGTGCCAGTAGTACCCAGGGGGACACTGAAGCTTTCTTT.

This chain joins TRBV2 and TRBJ2-3; 7 nucleotides align to TRBD2. The junction had 20 bases not matched to a gene; V was cut back by 6 bases and J by 11 bases. This CDR3 spans 16 amino acids. Per germline, CDR1 SNHLY and CDR2 FYNNEI. CDR3 sequence reads: CASRLLGASLGGKQYF. DNA of the CDR3: TGTGCCAGCAGACTTCTCGGGGCATCCCTGGGAGGGAAGCAGTATTTT.

A single count supports this clone. The genes are TRBV10-3 and TRBJ2-6; 10 nucleotides agree with TRBD1. Germline lookup yields CDR1 ENHRY and CDR2 SYGVKD. The junction had 4 bases not matched to a gene; V was cut back by 5 bases and J by 0 bases. CDR3 length: 17 residues. The CDR3 protein is CAISPGQGISGANVLTF. CDR3 DNA: TGTGCCATCAGTCCGGGACAGGGGATCTCTGGGGCCAACGTCCTGACTTTC.

This chain connects TRBV2 to TRBJ1-4; 8 bases fit TRBD1. Germline lookup yields CDR1 SNHLY and CDR2 FYNNEI. With V trimmed by 6 bases and J by 3 bases, 9 bases remained unmatched. CDR3 size: 16 residues. CDR3 nucleotide sequence: TGTGCCAGCAGGGCCAATACAGGGGGATCTAATGAAAAACTGTTTTTT. Its protein product is CASRANTGGSNEKLFF.

This clone was seen more than once but under ten times. The chain carries TRBV7-9 and TRBJ1-5; 8 nucleotides align to TRBD1. The CDR3 length is 16 residues. V gave up 5 bases and J gave up 1 base; unmatched junction bases: 7. CDR1 and CDR2 from the germline V gene are SEHNR and FQNEAQ (reference sequence). In DNA form, the CDR3 reads TGTGCCAGCAGCAACACTGGACAGGGAAGCAATCAGCCCCAGCATTTT. It is translated as CASSNTGQGSNQPQHF.

The chain links TRBV12-5 to TRBJ1-1, with a possible D match to TRBD1 (6 bases). V lost 7 bases and J lost 0, with 12 bases in between. The germline CDR1 and CDR2 sequences are LGHNT and FRNRAP. CDR3 length: 14 amino acids. The CDR3 sequence: CASASDRMNTEAFF. The CDR3 DNA reads TGTGCTAGTGCCTCGGACAGAATGAACACTGAAGCTTTCTTT.

The chain has TRBV10-1 and TRBJ2-3; 7 bases line up with TRBD1. The junction had 9 bases not matched to a gene; V was cut back by 4 bases and J by 2 bases. Germline V CDR1 and CDR2: WNHNN, SYGVQD (reference sequence). There are 16 residues in the CDR3. CDR3 in amino acids: CASSGAPTGNTDTQYF. CDR3 sequence (DNA): TGCGCCAGCAGTGGGGCCCCGACAGGGAACACAGATACGCAGTATTTT.

The V and J genes are TRBV5-1 and TRBJ1-3; D unclear. Germline V gene data show CDR1 as SGHRS and CDR2 as YFSETQ. The CDR3 sequence is 15 residues long. V was clipped by 4 bases and J by 2 bases, with 13 bases between them. The CDR3 reads CASSPAQNTGNTIYF. CDR3 coding DNA: TGCGCCAGCAGCCCCGCCCAAAATACTGGAAACACCATATATTTT.

This chain connects TRBV7-2 to TRBJ1-1; 7 bases are a match to TRBD1. The CDR3 totals 14 residues. CDR1 and CDR2 (germline): SGHTA, FQGNSA. Trimming cost V 2 bases and J 5 bases; bases outside gene matches: 5. The CDR3 protein is CASSLWSGGTEAFF. CDR3 sequence (DNA): TGTGCCAGCAGCTTATGGTCAGGGGGAACTGAAGCTTTCTTT.

This sequence joins TRBV5-6 and TRBJ2-7, with 9 bases aligning to TRBD1. V was clipped by 3 bases and J by 3 bases; unmatched bases: 1. The CDR3 has 13 residues. Germline CDR1 SGHDT, CDR2 YYEEEE. This CDR3 reads CASSSGQGYEQYF. The CDR3 DNA follows: TGTGCCAGCAGCTCGGGACAGGGCTACGAGCAGTACTTC.

V is TRBV5-4 and J is TRBJ2-7; a weak D match, TRBD2 (6 bases). The V end was cut by 4 bases, the J end by 6 bases, with 14 bases between. The CDR3 consists of 13 residues. Germline CDR1 reads SGHNT; CDR2 reads YYREEE (reference sequence). In DNA form, the CDR3 reads TGTGCCAGCAGCACTCCGGGACTCCTCGAGCAGTACTTC. This codes for CASSTPGLLEQYF.

The chain combines TRBV7-2 with TRBJ2-4; D is ambiguous. The CDR3 covers 15 residues. V was shortened by 1 base and J by 8 bases, with 15 bases between the two germline ends. Germline V gene sequence: CDR1 SGHTA, CDR2 FQGNSA. The CDR3 reads CASSLVGTPLHIQYF. The CDR3 DNA reads as TGTGCCAGCAGCTTAGTAGGAACTCCCCTCCACATTCAGTACTTC.

V gene TRBV5-1 combines with J gene TRBJ2-3; 8 bases align to TRBD1. Losses at the gene ends were 4 bases for V and 5 bases for J; bases not matched to a gene: 12. CDR3 length equals 16 residues. Per the germline V gene, CDR1 is SGHRS and CDR2 is YFSETQ. As DNA, the CDR3 is TGCGCCAGCAGCACCCGACAGGGGCGGGTAGGAGATACGCAGTATTTT. Its translation: CASSTRQGRVGDTQYF.

The chain recombines TRBV4-1 with TRBJ2-3; D may be TRBD2 (6 bases). The ends were cut back, 5 bases at V and 11 bases at J, with 11 bases in the middle. The CDR3 runs to 11 residues. CDR1 MGHRA and CDR2 YSYEKL come from the germline V gene. The CDR3 here is CASSGGLQQYF. The CDR3 DNA reads as TGCGCCAGCAGCGGGGGACTCCAGCAGTATTTT.

This sequence joins TRBV7-3 and TRBJ2-7; 7 nucleotides line up with TRBD1. The CDR3 is 18 residues long. V dropped 3 bases and J dropped 4; count of bases not matched to a gene: 18. CDR1 is SGHTA and CDR2 is FQGTGA in the germline V gene. CDR3 nucleotide sequence: TGTGCCAGCAGCTTCCCCACCCGACAGGGTCGGCTTCGGTACGAGCAGTACTTC. This translates into CASSFPTRQGRLRYEQYF.

A single count supports this clone. This chain joins TRBV7-9 and TRBJ1-2, with 7 bases aligning to TRBD1. This CDR3 comprises 15 residues. Germline V gene sequence: CDR1 SEHNR, CDR2 FQNEAQ (reference sequence). V shed 3 bases, J shed 3 bases, and the junction held 7 bases outside the gene matches. The CDR3 nucleotides read TGTGCCAGCAGCTTGACAGGGTCGATGGACTATGGCTACACCTTC. Translation gives CASSLTGSMDYGYTF.

This chain links TRBV11-1 with TRBJ2-1; D might be TRBD2 (7 bases). Trimming took off 5 bases at V and 6 bases at J, with 20 bases between the two ends. In germline, CDR1 is SGHAT, CDR2 FQDESV (reference sequence). The length of the CDR3 is 16 residues. CDR3 DNA: TGTGCCAGCAGCATACGGGGGGCCCTTGTAGGCAATGAGCAGTTCTTC. Protein: CASSIRGALVGNEQFF.

This clone was recorded only once. The chain employs TRBV19 and TRBJ1-6; a weak D match, TRBD1 (5 bases). V lost 3 bases and J 4 bases, leaving 10 bases between the germline ends. The CDR3 sequence is 15 residues long. CDR1 is LNHDA and CDR2 is SQIVND in the germline V gene (reference sequence). The CDR3 spells CASSISRDYNSPLHF. CDR3 coding DNA: TGTGCCAGTAGTATCAGCAGGGATTATAATTCACCCCTCCACTTT.